This T cell receptor beta chain was observed in a study of OX40 agonist ivuxolimab in advanced cancers. Study summary: Three patients responded partially, comprising one with hepatocellular carcinoma and two with cutaneous melanoma.

Some clones are missing from TCRdb's copy, which holds only in-frame ones; the method was immunoSEQ multiplex PCR. This sample has 35,000 to 45,000 clones; around 91% occur once, and the top ten carry 4.7%. Germline CDR1 and CDR2: LNHDA and SQIVND (reference sequence). The CDR3 has 15 residues. V lost 7 bases, J lost 1 base, and 16 bases lay in between. This TCR derives from an adult with an advanced solid tumor such as melanoma, head and neck, liver or kidney cancer. The chain uses TRBV19 and TRBJ1-2, with D perhaps TRBD1 (6 bases). Sequences were derived from CD4+ or CD8+ T cells sorted from blood, sampled in a trial of the OX40 agonist ivuxolimab. CDR3 sequence: CASNPTRGDNYGYTF. CDR3 in DNA: TGTGCCAGTAACCCTACCAGGGGAGATAACTATGGCTACACCTTC. The full variable domain, rest sourced from reference TRBV19 and TRBJ1-2, is DGGITQSPKYLFRKEGQNVTLSCEQNLNHDAMYWYRQDPGQGLRLIYYSQIVNDFQKGDIAEGYSVSREKKESFPLTVTSAQKNPTAFYLCASNPTRGDNYGYTFGSGTRLTVV.